This TCR beta chain was sequenced in a study of shared T cell receptors in the human thymus (dated by TCRdb to the early 2020s). Notes on the research overall: The study examined how self-reactive, shared T-cell receptor alpha chains are generated in the human thymus.

Regarding this clone: There is no known antigen for this receptor. No qualities accompany the bases; no much larger clone lies one base away.

The germline V gene sets CDR1 to ENHRY and CDR2 to SYGVKD. V drops 8 bases and J drops 6 bases, leaving 23 bases in between. Spanning cysteine to phenylalanine, the CDR3 consists of 15 amino acids. Only CDR3 DNA is held: 45 bases, read in frame from base 1. The receptor library was made with the immunoSEQ multiplex PCR assay. TCRdb took this table from immuneACCESS and kept in-frame rearrangements with V and J called. Such tables lack part of the clones; where checked against another copy, unresolved V genes explain under half of the gap, and the rest is unexplained. Present in this sample are hundreds of thousands of clones, around 87% of which were seen just once. Together, the top ten hold 0.0094% of the sample. This same sample was also taken into another study, of human thymus T cells. The second paper further reports: Donors were immunologically healthy infants undergoing open corrective cardiac surgery for congenital heart defects in Finland. Thymus tissue was obtained as surgical resects removed during corrective cardiac surgery. Biased V and J gene segment usage appeared to be present in both thymic and peripheral blood repertoires. According to the related research, thymic TCR repertoires were highly overlapping among unrelated individuals. The study used seven to nine infant thymus samples plus four related peripheral blood samples to characterize TCR alpha and beta repertoires. Donor ages ranged from about 6 to 244 days, and the cohort comprised about six male and a couple of female infants. Thymocytes were mechanically released from the tissue and were stored as pellets of roughly 9-30 million cells at -70 degrees C. A QIAsymphony instrument was used to extract genomic DNA from the frozen cell pellets. TCRB and TCRAD loci were amplified from a standardized quantity of quality-controlled genomic DNA using the immunoSEQ multiplex PCR assay. The V(D)J region was spanned by amplicons of a length sufficient to cover the CDR3 and to identify V and J genes. Amplicon sequencing was performed on an Illumina platform through the commercial immunoSEQ service. Primer bias and sequencing errors were corrected as previously described, and TCRAD and TCRB definitions were based on the IMGT database. immunoSEQ Analyzer 3.0 and VDJTools were used for repertoire analysis, which covered basic statistics, V/J segment usage, diversity estimates, rarefaction and pairwise overlap. Diversity was estimated using the Chao1, ChaoE, Efron-Thisted, Shannon and inverse Simpson indices, and was also estimated on datasets down-sampled to the size of the smallest sample. Repertoire overlap was determined by strict matching of CDR3 nucleotide sequence, V gene and J gene, and Jaccard-based multidimensional scaling clustering was applied. On average, thymus samples gave roughly 740,000 unique TCRB clonotypes, whereas blood samples gave about 92,000.

The receptor comes from a boy under two years old with a congenital heart defect. Donor details come from another sample of the same person, matched by shared clones. Sequenced material: thymocytes. The V and J segments used are TRBV10-3 and TRBJ2-7; 5 matching bases give a weak D call of TRBD1. The nucleotides are TGTGCCATCTCAGCAGGGCATTTAACGATGGGCGAGCAGTACTTC. Protein translation: CAISAGHLTMGEQYF.